This T cell receptor beta chain was captured by sequencing in a study of blood T cell repertoires in COVID-19. Study in general: Sources were T cells, B-cell-depleted T cells, or PBMCs; the material itself was cDNA or gDNA.

This clone appeared once. With 5 bases removed from V and 0 bases from J, the gap between germline ends came to 5 bases. From germline, CDR1 is PRHDT and CDR2 FYEKMQ (reference sequence). This CDR3 is built from 12 residues. In the original analysis: Reference gene primer amplification in the assay estimated nucleated cell counts. The table came from immunoSEQ multiplex PCR; TCRdb's copy has only in-frame clones and leaves some out. V and J calls and clone size are as listed in that table; D and trimming were resolved from the DNA. The sample holds roughly 200,000 clones, about 88% seen once. The V gene is TRBV13, the J gene TRBJ2-7; D is undetermined. Input material: peripheral blood. The receptor was isolated from a woman in her thirties with active or convalescent COVID-19. Here the CDR3 reads CASSRSSYEQYF. The CDR3, as DNA: TGTGCCAGCAGCCGTAGCTCCTACGAGCAGTACTTC.